These 23 T cell receptor beta chains were sequenced from one sample in a study of T-cell memory formation after mild COVID-19. TCRdb re-analysed the 5' RACE reads in MiXCR, keeping a single row per CDR3 protein. The sample consists of about 470,000 distinct CDR3 sequences, roughly 25% of them appearing once. The specimen was PBMCs or a T cell subset sorted from them (not recorded which). These receptors originate from an adult woman who had mild COVID-19 (a few samples of this study predate the infection). Cell type and time point are not known.

The chain has TRBV5-1 and TRBJ1-5; tentative D call: TRBD1 (6 bases). The germline V and J ends were trimmed by 2 bases and 5 bases, with 11 bases remaining between them. Germline assignment: CDR1 SGHRS and CDR2 YFSETQ. The CDR3 loop spans 14 amino acids. In nucleotides, the CDR3 is TGCGCCAGCAGCTTAGGGGGAGTTGATCAGCCCCAGCATTTT. This codes for CASSLGGVDQPQHF.

This clonotype was detected only a few times. The chain has TRBV4-2 and TRBJ2-5, with TRBD1 identical over 11 bases. CDR1 LGHNA and CDR2 YNFKEQ come from the germline V gene. The trim removed 0 bases at V and 5 bases at J, leaving 8 bases unmatched. The CDR3 runs 17 residues. The CDR3 DNA reads TGTGCCAGCAGCCAAGATGCCCGGGACAGGGGGGACGAGACCCAGTACTTC. Protein sequence: CASSQDARDRGDETQYF.

At least ten counts were recorded for this clonotype. This sequence joins TRBV4-1 and TRBJ2-7, with D maybe TRBD1 (5 bases). Germline CDR1 reads MGHRA; CDR2 reads YSYEKL. V lost 0 bases and J lost 3, with 9 bases in between. This CDR3 has 14 amino acids. CDR3 DNA sequence: TGCGCCAGCAGCCAAGATGGGGCCCTCTACGAGCAGTACTTC. This sequence encodes CASSQDGALYEQYF.

The chain is built from TRBV7-6 and TRBJ1-4, with D uncertain. The CDR3 extends over 13 amino acids. From germline, CDR1 is SGHVS and CDR2 FNYEAQ. The V and J ends lost 2 bases and 7 bases respectively, with 8 bases between them. DNA of the CDR3: TGTGCCAGCAGCTTAAATGTCCTTGAAAAACTGTTTTTT. It specifies CASSLNVLEKLFF. The full variable domain, with the rest looked up from reference TRBV7-6 and TRBJ1-4, is GAGVSQSPRYKVTKRGQDVALRCDPISGHVSLYWYRQALGQGPEFLTYFNYEAQQDKSGLPNDRFSAERPEGSISTLTIQRTEQRDSAMYRCASSLNVLEKLFFGSGTQLSVL.

The chain recombines TRBV11-2 with TRBJ2-7, with TRBD2 as a possible D gene (6 bases). The CDR3 is made up of 14 amino acids. The ends were cut back, 4 bases at V and 3 bases at J, with 13 bases in the middle. Germline V gene data show CDR1 as SGHAT and CDR2 as FQNNGV. CDR3 residues: CASSSWDSYYEQYF. CDR3 in DNA: TGTGCCAGCAGCTCCTGGGACTCCTACTACGAGCAGTACTTC. The full variable domain, rest sourced from reference TRBV11-2 and TRBJ2-7, is EAGVAQSPRYKIIEKRQSVAFWCNPISGHATLYWYQQILGQGPKLLIQFQNNGVVDDSQLPKDRFSAERLKGVDSTLKIQPAKLEDSAVYLCASSSWDSYYEQYFGPGTRLTVT.

V gene TRBV6-5 combines with J gene TRBJ1-2; D gene unclear. V shed 7 bases and J shed 0 bases, with 15 bases lying between them. From germline, CDR1 is MNHEY and CDR2 SVGAGI. CDR3 length equals 15 residues. This CDR3 reads CASTALRGSNYGYTF. CDR3 nucleotide sequence: TGTGCCAGCACCGCCCTGCGGGGTTCTAACTATGGCTACACCTTC.

This clonotype was observed a handful of times. The chain couples TRBV30 to TRBJ1-1; D perhaps matches TRBD1 (5 bases). Germline CDR1 is GTSNPN and CDR2 is SVGIG (reference sequence). V lost 0 bases and J lost 1, with 9 bases in between. The CDR3 extends over 14 amino acids. Here the CDR3 DNA reads TGTGCCTGGAGTGTCTTAAGGGGGAACACTGAAGCTTTCTTT. It translates to CAWSVLRGNTEAFF.

This clonotype was observed a few times. The chain uses TRBV7-8 and TRBJ2-1, with 7 bases lining up with TRBD2. J gave up 4 bases and V 1 base, and 10 bases lay outside the gene matches. CDR3 length equals 17 residues. Germline V gene data show CDR1 as SGHVS and CDR2 as FQNEAQ. The CDR3 sequence: CASSLVPGLVPYNEQFF. In DNA, the CDR3 is TGTGCCAGCAGCTTAGTACCCGGACTAGTGCCGTACAATGAGCAGTTCTTC.

The chain employs TRBV7-8 and TRBJ1-2; D is possibly TRBD1 (5 bases). This CDR3 has 14 residues. Trimming left V 3 bases short and J 3 bases short, with 11 bases between. CDR1 SGHVS and CDR2 FQNEAQ come from the germline V gene. For the CDR3, the DNA is TGTGCCAGCAGCTTGGGAGGGGAAGACTATGGCTACACCTTC. Its translation is CASSLGGEDYGYTF. Full variable domain (rest looked up from reference TRBV7-8 and TRBJ1-2): GAGVSQSPRYKVAKRGQDVALRCDPISGHVSLFWYQQALGQGPEFLTYFQNEAQLDKSGLPSDRFFAERPEGSVSTLKIQRTQQEDSAVYLCASSLGGEDYGYTFGSGTRLTVV.

This clonotype was detected a few times. V usage is TRBV19 and J usage is TRBJ1-5, with 9 bases lining up with TRBD1. In germline, CDR1 is LNHDA, CDR2 SQIVND (reference sequence). The V segment lost 6 bases and the J segment 0 bases; nucleotides outside the gene matches: 3. This CDR3 comprises 15 residues. The CDR3: CASRTDRGSNQPQHF. CDR3 bases: TGTGCCAGTAGAACGGACAGGGGTAGCAATCAGCCCCAGCATTTT.

CDR3 residues: CASSCQPGTGSPTDTQYF. CDR3 sequence (DNA): TGTGCCAGCAGCTGTCAGCCCGGGACAGGGAGCCCCACAGATACGCAGTATTTT. The genes are TRBV7-4 and TRBJ2-3, with 9 bases aligning to TRBD1. The V segment lost 4 bases and the J segment 2 bases; nucleotides outside the gene matches: 13. Germline CDR1 is SGHVT and CDR2 is SQSDAQ. The CDR3 sequence is 18 residues long.

This clonotype was observed a handful of times. This chain's CDR3 is CASSPGPDRVGANVLTF. The DNA of the CDR3 is TGTGCCAGCAGCCCCGGCCCGGACAGGGTTGGGGCCAACGTCCTGACTTTC. V gene TRBV7-3 combines with J gene TRBJ2-6, with TRBD1 identical over 8 bases. V was pared by 5 bases and J by 3 bases, with 9 bases of the junction left unmatched. Germline CDR1 SGHTA, CDR2 FQGTGA. This CDR3 region has 17 residues.

This clonotype was recorded at least ten times. The chain links TRBV5-6 to TRBJ2-2; D may be TRBD2 (6 bases). CDR3 length: 14 residues. V lost 3 bases, J lost 1 base, and 7 bases lay in between. Per germline, CDR1 SGHDT and CDR2 YYEEEE. This CDR3 is CASSSGLNTGELFF. CDR3 in DNA: TGTGCCAGCAGCTCGGGACTGAACACCGGGGAGCTGTTTTTT.

The chain couples TRBV4-1 to TRBJ1-1; weak D call: TRBD1 (6 bases). Germline values: CDR1 MGHRA, CDR2 YSYEKL. V lost 4 bases and J lost 5, with 17 bases in between. This CDR3 is 15 amino acids long. The DNA for the CDR3 is TGCGCCAGCAGCCCTCCCGAAGCAGGGGTTACTGAAGCTTTCTTT. Translating gives CASSPPEAGVTEAFF.

The CDR3 DNA reads TGTGCCAGCAGCCCTGGACAGGGTTGGGGTGAGCAGTTCTTC. It translates to CASSPGQGWGEQFF. V gene TRBV7-3 combines with J gene TRBJ2-1; TRBD1 matches at 8 bases. The trim removed 5 bases at V and 9 bases at J, leaving 9 bases unmatched. CDR3 length: 14 residues. Germline CDR1 reads SGHTA; CDR2 reads FQGTGA.

The J gene is TRBJ2-7, the V gene TRBV20-1; 7 nucleotides align to TRBD1. Trimming at V came to 6 bases and at J to 5 bases, leaving 7 bases not matched to a gene. The CDR3 covers 12 residues. Germline loops: CDR1 DFQATT, CDR2 SNEGSKA (reference sequence). DNA for the CDR3: TGCAGTGCCCCAACAGGGGCCCACGAGCAGTACTTC. It translates to CSAPTGAHEQYF.

The V call is TRBV12-3 or TRBV12-4, the J call TRBJ1-1; 12 nucleotides line up with TRBD1. The CDR3 totals 14 residues. Trimming cost V 5 bases and J 8 bases; bases outside gene matches: 6. The CDR3 loop is CASSPGQGAREAFF. For the CDR3, the DNA is TGTGCCAGCAGTCCGGGACAGGGGGCGAGGGAAGCTTTCTTT.

This rearrangement joins TRBV5-6 to TRBJ2-7; D possibly corresponds to TRBD1 (6 bases). V shed 0 bases and J shed 1 base, with 14 bases lying between them. The germline CDR1 and CDR2 sequences are SGHDT and YYEEEE. CDR3 length: 16 amino acids. CDR3 nucleotides: TGTGCCAGCAGCTTGGCTCGGCAGGGGCTTTCCTACGAGCAGTACTTC. Its protein product is CASSLARQGLSYEQYF.

The CDR3 sequence: CASSAEVDYNEQFF. As DNA, the CDR3 is TGTGCCAGCAGCGCGGAGGTAGACTACAATGAGCAGTTCTTC. The rearrangement uses TRBV9 and TRBJ2-1; D may be TRBD2 (5 bases). The germline V gene has CDR1 SGDLS and CDR2 YYNGEE. Trimming removed 3 bases from V and 3 bases from J, with 10 bases in between. The CDR3 is made up of 14 amino acids.

In its sample, this clonotype was seen a few times. The rearrangement joins TRBV3-1 to TRBJ2-7, with TRBD2 matching over 10 bases. Trimming at V came to 1 base and at J to 3 bases, leaving 3 bases not matched to a gene. The CDR3 has 15 amino acids. CDR1 LGHDT and CDR2 YNNKEL come from the germline V gene (reference sequence). The CDR3 protein is CASSQGGLADYEQYF. DNA for the CDR3: TGTGCCAGCAGCCAAGGAGGACTAGCGGACTACGAGCAGTACTTC.

J is TRBJ2-5 and V is TRBV6-1; no clear D gene. The end of the DNA aligns better with TRBJ2-7, so the J call may be wrong. The germline CDR1 and CDR2 sequences are MNHNS and SASEGT. The length of the CDR3 is 13 residues. The CDR3 region is CASSEDQRFEQYF. CDR3 sequence (DNA): TGTGCCAGCAGTGAAGATCAGAGATTCGAGCAGTACTTC.

A few counts support this clonotype. The chain couples TRBV5-1 to TRBJ1-5; possible D gene TRBD1, 6 bases. The CDR3 loop spans 15 amino acids. V lost 3 bases, J lost 0 bases, and 10 bases lay in between. Per germline, CDR1 SGHRS and CDR2 YFSETQ. CDR3 region: CASSSSGDSNQPQHF. CDR3 nucleotides: TGCGCCAGCAGCTCTTCAGGGGATAGCAATCAGCCCCAGCATTTT.

The CDR3 sequence: CASSTTGVNEKLFF. CDR3 in DNA: TGCGCCAGCAGCACGACAGGGGTTAATGAAAAACTGTTTTTT. The rearrangement links TRBV4-1 to TRBJ1-4, with 8 bases matching TRBD1. This CDR3 region has 14 residues. Germline V gene data show CDR1 as MGHRA and CDR2 as YSYEKL. The V segment lost 5 bases and the J segment 4 bases; nucleotides outside the gene matches: 3.